One and the same sample provided the 30 T cell receptor beta chains below, sequenced in a study of cytomegalovirus exposure and HLA in healthy donors. PCR was performed using 60 Vbeta and 13 Jbeta primers. Generated by immunoSEQ multiplex PCR, the TCRdb table keeps only in-frame clones and is missing some. This sample's table reports tens of thousands of clones. The sequenced sample consisted of PBMCs. These receptors originate from a woman in her fifties or sixties in good health and CMV-seropositive.

To note about this clone: The sample holds other DNA sequences that translate to the same CDR3. The V gene is TRBV18, the J gene TRBJ1-4, with 9 nucleotides matching TRBD1. This CDR3 is built from 14 residues. CDR1 KGHSH and CDR2 LQKENI come from the germline V gene. V was pared by 3 bases and J by 8 bases, with 4 bases of the junction left unmatched. DNA of the CDR3: TGTGCCAGCTCACCGGGACAGGGAGGGGAAAAACTGTTTTTT. It is translated as CASSPGQGGEKLFF.

The chain carries TRBV5-1 and TRBJ1-3; tentatively, D is TRBD1 (6 bases). V was cut by 0 bases and J by 0 bases, with 7 bases left in between. The CDR3 is 15 residues long. Germline values: CDR1 SGHRS, CDR2 YFSETQ. The CDR3 is CASSLGDNSGNTIYF. The CDR3 DNA reads TGCGCCAGCAGCTTGGGGGACAACTCTGGAAACACCATATATTTT.

CDR3 DNA: TGCGCCAGCAGCTTGGGGACAGGGATGGGCGAGCAGTACTTC. This translates into CASSLGTGMGEQYF. The V gene is TRBV5-1, the J gene TRBJ2-7; 8 bases align to TRBD1. With 0 bases clipped from V and 6 bases from J, the junction kept 5 bases outside the gene matches. In germline, CDR1 is SGHRS, CDR2 YFSETQ. The CDR3 is 14 residues long.

V gene TRBV2 combines with J gene TRBJ1-2; D possibly corresponds to TRBD1 (6 bases). The ends were cut back, 5 bases at V and 8 bases at J, with 9 bases in the middle. Germline CDR1 is SNHLY and CDR2 is FYNNEI. The CDR3 extends over 11 amino acids. CDR3 loop: CASSPRGGYTF. The CDR3 DNA is TGTGCCAGCAGTCCTAGGGGGGGCTACACCTTC.

The V and J genes are TRBV4-2 and TRBJ2-2; D remains unclear. CDR3 length equals 14 residues. Germline V CDR1 and CDR2: LGHNA, YNFKEQ. The ends were cut back, 2 bases at V and 3 bases at J, with 7 bases in the middle. CDR3 coding DNA: TGTGCCAGCAGCCAATTGACTGACACCGGGGAGCTGTTTTTT. Translated: CASSQLTDTGELFF.

The chain joins TRBV25-1 to TRBJ2-4; D remains unclear. Trimming removed 1 base at V and 0 bases at J, with 7 bases between. Germline CDR1 is MGHDK and CDR2 is SYGVNS. The CDR3 is 15 amino acids. The CDR3 coding sequence is TGTGCCAGCAGTGAATCCGGAGCAGCCAAAAACATTCAGTACTTC. Translating it yields CASSESGAAKNIQYF.

The genes are TRBV28 and TRBJ1-6; 7 bases agree with TRBD1. CDR3 length: 14 residues. The V and J ends lost 6 bases and 6 bases, in that order; junction bases with no gene match: 5. Germline-derived CDR1 and CDR2 are MDHEN and SYDVKM. The CDR3, as DNA: TGTGCCAGCAGCTTGGGGACAGTTAATTCACCCCTCCACTTT. Protein: CASSLGTVNSPLHF.

V is TRBV25-1 and J is TRBJ2-1, with unresolved D. V was shortened by 2 bases and J by 5 bases, with 7 bases between the two germline ends. Germline CDR1 MGHDK, CDR2 SYGVNS. The CDR3 sequence is 13 residues long. CDR3: CASSEQADNEQFF. CDR3 sequence (DNA): TGTGCCAGCAGTGAACAGGCCGACAATGAGCAGTTCTTC.

This sequence joins TRBV5-1 and TRBJ1-1; D is possibly TRBD1 (5 bases). CDR3 length equals 15 residues. Trimming cost V 4 bases and J 0 bases, with 13 bases left between them. From germline, CDR1 is SGHRS and CDR2 YFSETQ. The chain's CDR3 is CASSTWTPMNTEAFF. CDR3 coding DNA: TGCGCCAGCAGCACCTGGACACCGATGAACACTGAAGCTTTCTTT.

The chain has TRBV5-6 and TRBJ1-5, with a possible D match to TRBD1 (5 bases). This CDR3 has 15 residues. Germline values: CDR1 SGHDT, CDR2 YYEEEE. Trimming removed 1 base at V and 2 bases at J, with 10 bases between. CDR3 amino acids: CASSLWGGGNQPQHF. For the CDR3, the DNA is TGTGCCAGCAGCTTGTGGGGAGGGGGCAATCAGCCCCAGCATTTT.

The V call is TRBV13, the J call TRBJ2-7; the match to TRBD1 covers 8 bases. Losses at the gene ends were 1 base for V and 6 bases for J; bases not matched to a gene: 5. Looked up from germline, CDR1 is PRHDT and CDR2 is FYEKMQ (reference sequence). This CDR3 region has 14 residues. The CDR3 here is CASSLDGTGSEQYF. CDR3 nucleotides: TGTGCCAGCAGCTTAGACGGGACAGGTAGCGAGCAGTACTTC.

The rearrangement uses TRBV9 and TRBJ1-2, with a weak D call TRBD1 (6 bases). V was trimmed by 5 bases and J by 8 bases, leaving 19 bases between them. CDR1 is SGDLS, CDR2 YYNGEE, per germline. CDR3 length: 14 residues. The CDR3: CASSTGNGPAGYTF. CDR3 in DNA: TGTGCCAGCAGTACAGGGAATGGCCCAGCGGGCTACACCTTC.

This chain links TRBV18 with TRBJ2-5, with D possibly matching TRBD2 (6 bases). The germline V gene encodes CDR1 KGHSH and CDR2 LQKENI. The CDR3 has 12 residues. The V and J ends lost 6 bases and 7 bases respectively, with 12 bases between them. The CDR3 region has the DNA TGTGCCAGCTCCCGGGACTCTCCGACCCAGTACTTC. Residues: CASSRDSPTQYF.

CDR3 sequence: CAFETGFYEQYF. The CDR3 nucleotides are TGTGCCTTCGAGACAGGGTTCTACGAGCAGTACTTC. V and J are TRBV30 and TRBJ2-7; TRBD1 aligns across 7 bases. V gave up 7 bases and J gave up 3 bases; unmatched junction bases: 6. Per the germline V gene, CDR1 is GTSNPN and CDR2 is SVGIG (reference sequence). The CDR3 contains 12 residues. Filled out from reference TRBV30 and TRBJ2-7, the complete variable domain reads SQTIHQWPATLVQPVGSPLSLECTVEGTSNPNLYWYRQAAGRGLQLLFYSVGIGQISSEVPQNLSASRPQDRQFILSSKKLLLSDSGFYLCAFETGFYEQYFGPGTRLTVT.

The chain couples TRBV18 to TRBJ2-3; 12 nucleotides align to TRBD2. Germline values: CDR1 KGHSH, CDR2 LQKENI. The CDR3 totals 16 residues. Germline trimming cut 5 bases from V and 2 bases from J; bases unmatched to any gene: 5. As DNA, the CDR3 is TGTGCCAGCTCAGCCGGACTAGCGGGGATCACAGATACGCAGTATTTT. Translated, it gives CASSAGLAGITDTQYF.

The chain uses TRBV5-1 and TRBJ2-7; perhaps TRBD2 as D (6 bases). V was pared by 4 bases and J by 3 bases, with 17 bases between. CDR3 length: 15 residues. CDR1 SGHRS and CDR2 YFSETQ come from the germline V gene. The CDR3 DNA reads as TGCGCCAGCAGCCCACACCGGGACGGGAGCTACGAGCAGTACTTC. Amino acids: CASSPHRDGSYEQYF.

The chain links TRBV5-1 to TRBJ2-3; TRBD2 matches at 10 bases. This CDR3 is 16 amino acids long. Germline V lookup: CDR1 SGHRS, CDR2 YFSETQ. Losses at the gene ends were 1 base for V and 4 bases for J; bases not matched to a gene: 6. This CDR3 is CASSLQREGLSDTQYF. The CDR3 DNA sequence: TGCGCCAGCAGCTTGCAGCGGGAGGGCCTCTCAGATACGCAGTATTTT.

This chain joins TRBV7-2 and TRBJ2-7, with TRBD1 matching over 9 bases. The CDR3 has 16 amino acids. Germline V gives CDR1 SGHTA, CDR2 FQGNSA. Trimming at V came to 5 bases and at J to 6 bases, leaving 14 bases not matched to a gene. In DNA form, the CDR3 reads TGTGCCAGCAGCCCGAGCGGGACAGGGTATCCCCTCGAGCAGTACTTC. It codes for CASSPSGTGYPLEQYF.

The chain recombines TRBV7-3 with TRBJ1-6; D is unresolved. CDR1 is SGHTA, CDR2 FQGTGA, per germline. V dropped 4 bases and J dropped 7 bases, with 14 bases sitting between them. This CDR3 comprises 15 residues. CDR3 DNA sequence: TGTGCCAGCAGCTCCTATGCAGGCCCAAATTCACCCCTCCACTTT. Protein product: CASSSYAGPNSPLHF.

The chain employs TRBV6-1 and TRBJ2-7; 9 nucleotides line up with TRBD1. With V trimmed by 6 bases and J by 2 bases, 5 bases remained unmatched. This CDR3 has 14 residues. Germline V gene data show CDR1 as MNHNS and CDR2 as SASEGT. The CDR3 sequence: CASRDRGKAYEQYF. As DNA, the CDR3 is TGTGCCAGCAGAGACAGGGGGAAGGCCTACGAGCAGTACTTC.

The chain couples TRBV4-1 to TRBJ2-3, with 11 bases fitting TRBD2. With 1 base clipped from V and 7 bases from J, the junction kept 4 bases outside the gene matches. The CDR3 extends over 15 amino acids. Looked up from germline, CDR1 is MGHRA and CDR2 is YSYEKL. In DNA, the CDR3 is TGCGCCAGCAGCCAAGTAGCGGGGGGGTTGAATACGCAGTATTTT. Translating it yields CASSQVAGGLNTQYF.

The chain joins TRBV7-9 to TRBJ2-7; 7 bases agree with TRBD2. The CDR3 extends over 19 amino acids. The J segment lost 3 bases and the V segment lost 7 bases, leaving 24 bases of the junction unmatched. The germline gives CDR1 SEHNR, CDR2 FQNEAQ (reference sequence). CDR3 region: CASTPVAGSSLTILYEQYF. In DNA, the CDR3 is TGTGCCAGCACCCCCGTAGCGGGCAGTTCGTTAACCATCCTCTACGAGCAGTACTTC.

The chain joins TRBV29-1 to TRBJ2-3, with D tentatively TRBD2 (5 bases). Trimming took off 1 base at V and 6 bases at J, with 23 bases between the two ends. The CDR3 totals 17 residues. Germline V gives CDR1 SQVTM, CDR2 ANQGSEA. CDR3 nucleotide sequence: TGCAGCGTTGAAGGCCTGGCCGGACTGGACGTAGGCGATACGCAGTATTTT. Its protein is CSVEGLAGLDVGDTQYF.

The CDR3 nucleotides are TGCGCCAGCAGGCATGACGGCGGGGTCCGCAATCAGCCCCAGCATTTT. It encodes CASRHDGGVRNQPQHF. This rearrangement joins TRBV23-1 to TRBJ1-5; no firm D call. TRBV23-1 is identified as an open reading frame with a role that is uncertain. Trimming took 6 bases from V and 2 from J, leaving 17 bases between them. This CDR3 is built from 16 residues.

This chain joins TRBV27 and TRBJ2-7, with 9 bases that match TRBD2. Trimming took 3 bases from V and 6 from J; bases not matched to a gene: 9. The germline CDR1 and CDR2 sequences are MNHEY and SMNVEV (reference sequence). The CDR3 is 15 amino acids. The CDR3 DNA reads as TGTGCCAGCAGTTTTCAGCTAGCGGGGCGGGGCGAGCAGTACTTC. Encoded protein: CASSFQLAGRGEQYF.

This chain uses TRBV4-2 with TRBJ2-7, with 8 positions matching TRBD2. Germline loops: CDR1 LGHNA, CDR2 YNFKEQ. This CDR3 has 16 amino acids. J was trimmed by 3 bases and V by 0 bases; bases with no gene match: 7. The CDR3, as DNA: TGTGCCAGCAGCCAAGATGCCCGGGAGGGAGGCTACGAGCAGTACTTC. This gives the protein CASSQDAREGGYEQYF.

J is TRBJ2-7 and V is TRBV28; 7 bases line up with TRBD2. From germline, CDR1 is MDHEN and CDR2 SYDVKM. The trim removed 7 bases at V and 4 bases at J, leaving 10 bases unmatched. This CDR3 comprises 14 residues. The CDR3 here is CASNLQRDPYEQYF. The CDR3, as DNA: TGTGCCAGCAACCTCCAGCGGGACCCTTACGAGCAGTACTTC.

CDR3 sequence (DNA): TGTGCCAGCAGTCAAAGCGGGAGGATCCACGAGCAGTACTTC. It yields the protein CASSQSGRIHEQYF. The gene calls are TRBV6-5 and TRBJ2-7; 9 bases are a match to TRBD2. The CDR3 totals 14 residues. Germline CDR1 MNHEY, CDR2 SVGAGI. V gave up 5 bases and J gave up 5 bases; unmatched junction bases: 7.

The chain uses TRBV6-1 and TRBJ1-1, with a tentative D call TRBD1 (5 bases). Germline-derived CDR1 and CDR2 are MNHNS and SASEGT. The CDR3 spans 13 residues. Trimming removed 7 bases at V and 1 base at J, with 10 bases between. The CDR3 coding sequence is TGTGCCAGCATTTTGACAGCGAACACTGAAGCTTTCTTT. This codes for CASILTANTEAFF.

The genes are TRBV7-9 and TRBJ2-1; weak D call: TRBD2 (5 bases). Per the germline V gene, CDR1 is SEHNR and CDR2 is FQNEAQ (reference sequence). The V end lost 5 bases, the J end lost 5 bases, and 19 bases lay between the germline ends. The length of the CDR3 is 16 residues. The chain's CDR3 is CASSTHTGYENNEQFF. In nucleotides, the CDR3 is TGTGCCAGCAGCACCCACACGGGGTATGAGAACAATGAGCAGTTCTTC. Full variable domain (rest looked up from reference TRBV7-9 and TRBJ2-1): DTGVSQNPRHKITKRGQNVTFRCDPISEHNRLYWYRQTLGQGPEFLTYFQNEAQLEKSRLLSDRFSAERPKGSFSTLEIQRTEQGDSAMYLCASSTHTGYENNEQFFGPGTRLTVL.